The following is a TCR beta chain sequence with its context. The data stem from a study of blood T cell repertoires in COVID-19. Study summary: PBMCs, B-cell-depleted T cells, or T cells provided the cDNA or gDNA that made up the material.

The V gene's germline CDR1 is SGHTA and CDR2 FQGTGA. V lost 5 bases and J 3 bases, leaving 15 bases between the germline ends. The CDR3 spans 15 residues. In the original workflow: Amplification from reference gene primers served as the basis for estimated nucleated cell counts. TCRdb's table, derived via immunoSEQ multiplex PCR, lists solely in-frame clones and lacks some. V, J and clone size were drawn from that table, and D and trimming were deduced from the DNA. The sample shows about 41,000 clones, about 81% of them seen only once. This clonotype was obtained from a middle-aged man with active or convalescent COVID-19. The chain combines TRBV7-3 with TRBJ2-3; perhaps TRBD2 as D (5 bases). Sequencing was carried out using peripheral blood. CDR3 nucleotides: TGTGCCAGCAGCCGTCGGGGAGCCGAGACAGATACGCAGTATTTT. This sequence encodes CASSRRGAETDTQYF.